This paragraph covers one TCR beta chain sequence. The record originates from a study of high-grade serous ovarian cancer treatment subgroups. Libraries were prepared by immunoSEQ multiplex PCR; TCRdb keeps only in-frame clonotypes and omits some of them. The sample records 30,000 to 40,000 clones, about 80% being singletons. Tumor samples were taken before definitive surgery or chemotherapy. The length of the CDR3 is 16 residues. V gave up 1 base and J gave up 2 bases; unmatched junction bases: 2. Per the germline V gene, CDR1 is SGHKS and CDR2 is YYEKEE (reference sequence). This clonotype originated in a human donor with high-grade serous ovarian cancer. The chain recombines TRBV5-5 with TRBJ2-7, with TRBD2 identical over 14 bases. The specimen was tumor tissue. DNA for the CDR3: TGTGCCAGCAGCTTGAGACTAGCGGGAGGGACCTACGAGCAGTACTTC. This translates into CASSLRLAGGTYEQYF.